This T cell receptor beta chain was identified in a study of CD8 T cells in ankylosing spondylitis. Findings of the study overall: Ankylosing spondylitis blood seemed to carry a telltale TCR beta motif made of several highly homologous variants.

TCRdb re-analysed the 5' RACE reads in MiXCR, keeping a single row per CDR3 protein. The profile covers approximately 42,000 distinct CDR3 sequences, with roughly 11% appearing a single time and around 1.4% taken by the ten largest. CDR3 length: 13 residues. Germline CDR1 and CDR2: SGHRS and YFSETQ. This clonotype was counted at least ten times. What it binds is unknown. Relative to the germline gene, one junction end is altered; a read error may explain this. This TCR derives from a male donor with ankylosing spondylitis or in good health (not recorded which). V gene TRBV5-1 combines with J gene TRBJ1-1; maybe TRBD1 (5 bases). Sequences were obtained from blood, either unsorted or a sorted T cell fraction (not recorded which). In DNA form, the CDR3 reads TGCGCTAGCAGTCAGGGTATTGACACTGAAGCTTTCTTT. This encodes CASSQGIDTEAFF.